Detailed here is one TCR beta chain. At one of its ends the junction is not consistent with the germline gene, which may arise from a read error. Original analysis: Amplifying reference gene primers gave estimates of nucleated cell counts. Repertoires were generated with immunoSEQ multiplex PCR, while TCRdb's copy carries only in-frame clones and drops some. V and J calls and clone size are given by that table; D and trimming were obtained from the DNA. This sample has approximately 130,000 clones, with approximately 85% found just once. This CDR3 has 18 residues. Germline lookup yields CDR1 MNHEY and CDR2 SVGEGT. This specimen comes from a study of blood T cell repertoires in COVID-19. Turning to the study itself: Italy, Spain and the United States were the sources of the convalescent and acute COVID-19 samples. T cells, B-cell-depleted T cells, or PBMCs provided the cDNA or gDNA that served as material.

The sequence was obtained from a human donor in a cohort sampled during active COVID-19. The chain links TRBV6-2 or TRBV6-3 to TRBJ2-3; possibly TRBD2 for D (6 bases). Specimen: peripheral blood. The CDR3 nucleotides read TGTGCCAGCAGCTACTATGGCTACAGGACTACTGGAGGGGATACGCAGTATTTT. Translated, it gives CASSYYGYRTTGGDTQYF.